The clone carrying this T cell receptor beta chain appeared a single time. These data come from a study of blood T cell repertoires in COVID-19. Study as a whole: T cells, B-cell-depleted T cells, or PBMCs supplied cDNA or gDNA.

This table comes from immunoSEQ multiplex PCR, and its TCRdb copy is limited to in-frame clones, with some not included. The sample records nearly 110,000 clones, about four fifths being singletons. V lost 5 bases, J lost 4 bases, and 5 bases stayed unmatched. Per the germline V gene, CDR1 is WNHNN and CDR2 is SYGVQD (reference sequence). The CDR3 is 15 residues long. Sequenced material: peripheral blood. This chain uses TRBV10-1 with TRBJ2-1; 10 bases are a match to TRBD2. The source is a woman aged 60-70 years with acute or convalescent COVID-19. The CDR3 protein is CASSLRTSGYNEQFF. DNA for the CDR3: TGCGCCAGCAGTCTTAGGACTAGCGGATACAATGAGCAGTTCTTC.